These 13 T cell receptor beta chains were sequenced from one sample in a study of cytomegalovirus exposure and HLA in healthy donors. Use of 60 Vbeta and 13 Jbeta primers characterized the PCR. Here immunoSEQ multiplex PCR was the method, and the copy in TCRdb shows in-frame clones only, minus some. The table shows 130,000 or so clones, with around 77% occurring only once. The sequenced sample was PBMCs. The receptors were sampled from a woman aged 60-75 years in good health and CMV-seronegative.

The chain combines TRBV29-1 with TRBJ2-2; 13 nucleotides align to TRBD2. The CDR3 has 16 residues. The J segment lost 5 bases and the V segment lost 6 bases, leaving 9 bases of the junction unmatched. Germline lookup yields CDR1 SQVTM and CDR2 ANQGSEA. This CDR3 reads CSVGTGLAGMTGELFF. The CDR3 DNA sequence: TGCAGCGTAGGCACGGGACTAGCGGGGATGACCGGGGAGCTGTTTTTT.

This chain links TRBV5-1 with TRBJ2-3; 11 bases fit TRBD2. The ends lost 4 bases at V and 4 bases at J; junction bases unmatched: 5. Germline V gives CDR1 SGHRS, CDR2 YFSETQ. The CDR3 covers 15 residues. The CDR3 DNA sequence: TGCGCCAGCAGCCATGCTAGCGGGGGGTCAGATACGCAGTATTTT. Translating it yields CASSHASGGSDTQYF.

As regards this clone: A junction boundary mismatches the germline segment, possibly from a read error. J is TRBJ1-2 and V is TRBV9, with TRBD1 identical over 8 bases. The CDR3 covers 15 residues. Germline V gives CDR1 SGDLS, CDR2 YYNGEE. CDR3: CAGSVGQGSFYGYTF. In DNA, the CDR3 is TGTGCCGGCAGCGTAGGACAGGGAAGCTTCTATGGCTACACCTTC.

This chain connects TRBV27 to TRBJ2-3; D not certain. CDR3 length: 13 residues. V was pared by 2 bases and J by 4 bases, with 7 bases between. The V gene's germline CDR1 is MNHEY and CDR2 SMNVEV (reference sequence). The CDR3: CASSLDEADTQYF. CDR3 in DNA: TGTGCCAGCAGTTTAGACGAGGCAGATACGCAGTATTTT.

This rearrangement joins TRBV7-8 to TRBJ2-3, with 10 positions matching TRBD1. The CDR3 totals 15 residues. V lost 4 bases to trimming and J lost 5 bases; unmatched junction nucleotides: 6. Looked up from germline, CDR1 is SGHVS and CDR2 is FQNEAQ. CDR3 in amino acids: CASSSRTGGKDTQYF. DNA of the CDR3: TGTGCCAGCAGCTCCCGGACAGGGGGAAAAGATACGCAGTATTTT.

This clone was seen once. CDR3 sequence reads: CASSPGSTNEKLFF. The CDR3 DNA sequence: TGCGCCAGCAGCCCGGGGAGTACTAATGAAAAACTGTTTTTT. V usage is TRBV5-1 and J usage is TRBJ1-4; no definite D call. V dropped 4 bases and J dropped 2 bases, with 9 bases sitting between them. Germline V gene lookup returns CDR1 SGHRS and CDR2 YFSETQ. The CDR3 runs to 14 residues.

This clone is a singleton in its sample. The chain recombines TRBV5-4 with TRBJ2-1; 15 nucleotides line up with TRBD2. The CDR3 spans 15 residues. After removal of 4 bases from V and 8 bases from J, the junction contained 4 bases not matched to a gene. From germline, CDR1 is SGHNT and CDR2 YYREEE (reference sequence). CDR3 DNA: TGTGCCAGCAGCCGGACTAGCGGGGGGGCCCATGAGCAGTTCTTC. Translated, it gives CASSRTSGGAHEQFF.

The chain couples TRBV18 to TRBJ1-1; D is undetermined. CDR1 KGHSH and CDR2 LQKENI come from the germline V gene. The CDR3 consists of 15 residues. V was trimmed by 3 bases and J by 0 bases, leaving 11 bases between them. The CDR3 region is CASSPQRQMNTEAFF. The CDR3 DNA follows: TGTGCCAGCTCACCCCAGCGGCAAATGAACACTGAAGCTTTCTTT.

The genes are TRBV19 and TRBJ1-3; possible D gene TRBD1, 5 bases. CDR1 and CDR2 from the germline V gene are LNHDA and SQIVND (reference sequence). The CDR3 contains 14 residues. V lost 6 bases, J lost 3 bases, and 12 bases lay in between. CDR3 nucleotide sequence: TGTGCCAGTAGCGTTCGGGGGGATGGAAACACCATATATTTT. It is translated as CASSVRGDGNTIYF.

V gene TRBV28 combines with J gene TRBJ2-7; 11 nucleotides line up with TRBD2. Germline CDR1 MDHEN, CDR2 SYDVKM. This CDR3 region has 18 residues. The V and J ends lost 2 bases and 0 bases, in that order; junction bases with no gene match: 9. The CDR3 DNA is TGTGCCAGCAGTTTAAGGACTAGCGGGCCACTAAGCTCCTACGAGCAGTACTTC. It yields the protein CASSLRTSGPLSSYEQYF. Full variable domain (outside the CDR3, taken from reference TRBV28 and TRBJ2-7): DVKVTQSSRYLVKRTGEKVFLECVQDMDHENMFWYRQDPGLGLRLIYFSYDVKMKEKGDIPEGYSVSREKKERFSLILESASTNQTSMYLCASSLRTSGPLSSYEQYFGPGTRLTVT.

The chain joins TRBV9 to TRBJ2-7; no reliable D call. Germline V CDR1 and CDR2: SGDLS, YYNGEE. V lost 4 bases, J lost 3 bases, and 5 bases lay in between. CDR3 length: 11 residues. CDR3 nucleotides: TGTGCCAGCAGCTCCAACTACGAGCAGTACTTC. Translation: CASSSNYEQYF.

This clone appeared a single time. The chain is built from TRBV7-6 and TRBJ2-7, with TRBD2 as a possible D gene (6 bases). Trimming pared 5 bases from V and 5 bases from J, leaving 19 bases between. CDR1 SGHVS and CDR2 FNYEAQ come from the germline V gene. CDR3 size: 15 residues. The CDR3 sequence is CASSPLDLRENEQYF. In DNA form, the CDR3 reads TGTGCCAGCAGCCCCCTGGACTTGCGGGAAAACGAGCAGTACTTC.

The V call is TRBV19, the J call TRBJ1-3, with TRBD1 as a possible D gene (5 bases). CDR3 size: 15 residues. CDR1 is LNHDA and CDR2 is SQIVND in the germline V gene (reference sequence). Trimming stripped 7 bases from V and 7 bases from J, with 20 bases between. CDR3 sequence: CASTPRRGAGNTIYF. CDR3 coding DNA: TGTGCCAGTACCCCTAGGAGGGGCGCCGGGAACACCATATATTTT.